This T cell receptor (beta chain) originates from a study of blood T cells in healthy people across ages. Next came a second PCR, run for roughly 7 to 12 cycles, which used a sample-barcoded 5' primer along with a J-beta primer mix. Paired-end reads containing CDR3 totaled no fewer than 2.5 million for each sample. TCRdb re-called the 5' RACE reads with MiXCR, one entry per CDR3 protein. This sample carries around 1.7 million distinct CDR3 sequences, roughly 30% of them seen once, and the ten largest clones take approximately 7.7%. This clonotype was recorded a few times. CDR3 size: 15 residues. V dropped 4 bases and J dropped 2; count of bases not matched to a gene: 5. Germline V gene data show CDR1 as SNHLY and CDR2 as FYNNEI.

V is TRBV2 and J is TRBJ2-1, with 7 bases lining up with TRBD2. Material: blood. This sequence originates from a woman aged 25 to 39 in good health. CDR3 sequence reads: CASSVAGQTYNEQFF. For the CDR3, the DNA is TGTGCCAGCAGTGTAGCGGGCCAAACCTACAATGAGCAGTTCTTC.